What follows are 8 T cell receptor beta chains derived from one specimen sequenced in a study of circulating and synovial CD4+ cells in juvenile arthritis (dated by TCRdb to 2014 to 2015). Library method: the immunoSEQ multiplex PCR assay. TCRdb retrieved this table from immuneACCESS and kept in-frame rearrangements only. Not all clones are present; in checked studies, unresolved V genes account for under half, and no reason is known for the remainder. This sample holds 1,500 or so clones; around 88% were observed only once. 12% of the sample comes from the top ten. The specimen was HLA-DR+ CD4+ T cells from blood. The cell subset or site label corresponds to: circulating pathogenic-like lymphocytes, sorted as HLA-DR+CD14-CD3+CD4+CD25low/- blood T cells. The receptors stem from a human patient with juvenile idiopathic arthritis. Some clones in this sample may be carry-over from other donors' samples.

The CDR3 region is CASSPAGGVGNTIYF. Here the CDR3 DNA reads TGCGCCAGCAGCCCGGCCGGGGGTGTCGGAAACACCATATATTTT. This chain links TRBV5-1 with TRBJ1-3; tentative D call: TRBD1 (5 bases). Trimming stripped 4 bases from V and 4 bases from J, with 15 bases between. The length of the CDR3 is 15 residues. Germline CDR1 reads SGHRS; CDR2 reads YFSETQ.

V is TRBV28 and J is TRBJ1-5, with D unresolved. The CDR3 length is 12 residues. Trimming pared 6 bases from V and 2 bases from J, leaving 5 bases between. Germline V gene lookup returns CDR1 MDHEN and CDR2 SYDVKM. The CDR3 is CASSEGNQPQHF. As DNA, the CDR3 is TGTGCCAGCAGCGAGGGCAATCAGCCCCAGCATTTT. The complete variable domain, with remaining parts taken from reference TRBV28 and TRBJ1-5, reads DVKVTQSSRYLVKRTGEKVFLECVQDMDHENMFWYRQDPGLGLRLIYFSYDVKMKEKGDIPEGYSVSREKKERFSLILESASTNQTSMYLCASSEGNQPQHFGDGTRLSIL.

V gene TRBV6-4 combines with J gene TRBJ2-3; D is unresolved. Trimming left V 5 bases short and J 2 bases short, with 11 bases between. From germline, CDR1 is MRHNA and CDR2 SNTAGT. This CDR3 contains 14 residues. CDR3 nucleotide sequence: TGTGCCAGCAGTCCGGAGCGCTTCACAGATACGCAGTATTTT. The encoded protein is CASSPERFTDTQYF.

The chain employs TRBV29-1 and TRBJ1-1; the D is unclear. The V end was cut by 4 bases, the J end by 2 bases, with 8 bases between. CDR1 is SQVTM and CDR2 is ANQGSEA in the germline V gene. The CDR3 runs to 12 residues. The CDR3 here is CSVGSPNTEAFF. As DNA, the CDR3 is TGCAGCGTTGGGAGTCCAAACACTGAAGCTTTCTTT.

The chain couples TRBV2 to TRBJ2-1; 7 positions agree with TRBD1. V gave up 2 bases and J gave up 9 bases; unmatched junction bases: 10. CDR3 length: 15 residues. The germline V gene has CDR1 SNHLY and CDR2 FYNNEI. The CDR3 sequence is CASSEFGTGVIEQFF. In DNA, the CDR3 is TGTGCCAGCAGTGAATTCGGAACAGGGGTAATTGAGCAGTTCTTC.

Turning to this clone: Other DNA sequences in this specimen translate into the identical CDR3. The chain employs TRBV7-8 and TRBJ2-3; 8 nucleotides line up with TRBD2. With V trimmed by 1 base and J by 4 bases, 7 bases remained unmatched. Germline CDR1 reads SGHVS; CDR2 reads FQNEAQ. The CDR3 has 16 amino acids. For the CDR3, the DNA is TGTGCCAGCAGCTTAGGAGGTAGCGGGACGGCAGATACGCAGTATTTT. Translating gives CASSLGGSGTADTQYF.

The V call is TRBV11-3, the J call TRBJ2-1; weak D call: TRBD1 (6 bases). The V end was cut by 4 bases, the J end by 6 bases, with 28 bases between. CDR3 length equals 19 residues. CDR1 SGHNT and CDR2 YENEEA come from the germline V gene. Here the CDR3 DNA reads TGTGCCAGCAGCTACAGGGAGCATAGGACCCCTCAGGGGCTCAATGAGCAGTTCTTC. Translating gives CASSYREHRTPQGLNEQFF.

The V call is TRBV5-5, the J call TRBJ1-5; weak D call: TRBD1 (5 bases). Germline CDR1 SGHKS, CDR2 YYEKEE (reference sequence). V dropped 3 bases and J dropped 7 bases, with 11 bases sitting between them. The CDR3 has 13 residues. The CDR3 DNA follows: TGTGCCAGCAGCTCCCAGGGAAACCAGCCCCAGCATTTT. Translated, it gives CASSSQGNQPQHF.